The sequence of this T cell receptor (beta chain) was determined in a study of cytomegalovirus exposure and HLA in healthy donors. Whole-study results and caveats: For cytomegalovirus status, the classifier reportedly gave diagnoses with high specificity and sensitivity.

A remark on this clone: Its matching antigen is unknown.

Only in-frame clones appear in the TCRdb table, and some are missing; sequencing was by immunoSEQ multiplex PCR. The sample records about 150,000 clones, approximately 86% being singletons. The sequenced material came from PBMCs. The sequence was collected from a man between 18 and 35 years old in good health and CMV-seropositive.

The DNA for the CDR3 is TGTGCCAGCAGCCGGCCCAGGCGAACCTCCGCCTTCGAGCAGTACTTC. This translates into CASSRPRRTSAFEQYF. This chain joins TRBV21-1 and TRBJ2-7; TRBD1 is the table's D call and was not checked against the DNA. TRBV21-1 is given as a pseudogene. CDR3 length equals 16 residues.